The 28 T cell receptor beta chains listed next were all sequenced from one sample in a study of blood T cell repertoires in COVID-19. Here immunoSEQ multiplex PCR was the method, and the copy in TCRdb shows in-frame clones only, minus some. The top ten hold less than 15% of the sample, which has about 220,000 clones, around 90% seen once. The sample comprised PBMCs or T cells enriched from blood (not recorded which). Source of these receptors: a man between 25 and 39 years old who had been exposed to COVID-19.

The chain employs TRBV7-2 and TRBJ2-3; D might be TRBD2 (6 bases). The germline V gene encodes CDR1 SGHTA and CDR2 FQGNSA. The length of the CDR3 is 17 residues. The ends were cut back, 2 bases at V and 1 base at J, with 16 bases in the middle. The CDR3 DNA reads TGTGCCAGCAGCTTATACCGTGGGCGGGGAGGCACAGATACGCAGTATTTT. Its translation: CASSLYRGRGGTDTQYF.

This rearrangement joins TRBV6-4 to TRBJ2-7, with 7 bases lining up with TRBD1. V was clipped by 0 bases and J by 0 bases; unmatched bases: 5. The CDR3 consists of 16 residues. The germline CDR1 and CDR2 sequences are MRHNA and SNTAGT. CDR3: CASSDSNRDSSYEQYF. CDR3 sequence (DNA): TGTGCCAGCAGTGACTCAAATAGGGACAGCTCCTACGAGCAGTACTTC.

The sample holds a few counts of this clone. This chain links TRBV6-2 or TRBV6-3 with TRBJ1-4; no firm D call. This CDR3 region has 14 residues. Trimming took 2 bases from V and 6 from J, leaving 10 bases between them. Germline CDR1 is MNHEY and CDR2 is SVGEGT. CDR3 sequence reads: CASSYGEVDEKLFF. CDR3 coding DNA: TGTGCCAGCAGTTACGGGGAGGTTGATGAAAAACTGTTTTTT.

The J gene is TRBJ1-2, the V gene TRBV5-1, with D possibly TRBD1 on 6 matching bases. V shed 4 bases and J shed 1 base, with 14 bases lying between them. The germline V gene has CDR1 SGHRS and CDR2 YFSETQ. The CDR3 is 15 amino acids. DNA of the CDR3: TGCGCCAGCAGCGTGATGTTGGGACATAACTATGGCTACACCTTC. It encodes CASSVMLGHNYGYTF.

The rearrangement links TRBV4-1 to TRBJ2-2; TRBD1 aligns across 7 bases. The length of the CDR3 is 16 residues. The germline gives CDR1 MGHRA, CDR2 YSYEKL. V dropped 0 bases and J dropped 6; count of bases not matched to a gene: 7. The CDR3 spells CASSQEVVQGAGELFF. The CDR3 DNA follows: TGCGCCAGCAGCCAAGAAGTTGTCCAGGGGGCCGGGGAGCTGTTTTTT.

The J gene is TRBJ1-4, the V gene TRBV11-2; 8 bases match TRBD1. CDR3 length: 14 amino acids. In germline, CDR1 is SGHAT, CDR2 FQNNGV. The trim removed 4 bases at V and 4 bases at J, leaving 2 bases unmatched. The chain's CDR3 is CASSWGQDNEKLFF. CDR3 nucleotide sequence: TGTGCCAGCAGCTGGGGACAGGATAATGAAAAACTGTTTTTT.

The chain couples TRBV5-4 to TRBJ2-5, with 9 nucleotides matching TRBD2. Losses at the gene ends were 0 bases for V and 5 bases for J; bases not matched to a gene: 8. This CDR3 comprises 16 residues. Germline loops: CDR1 SGHNT, CDR2 YYREEE (reference sequence). The CDR3 region is CASSLAGGGAEETQYF. DNA of the CDR3: TGTGCCAGCAGCTTGGCGGGCGGGGGGGCCGAGGAGACCCAGTACTTC.

This chain uses TRBV10-1 with TRBJ2-3; possibly TRBD1 for D (5 bases). The V end lost 2 bases, the J end lost 2 bases, and 29 bases lay between the germline ends. The CDR3 sequence is 21 residues long. The germline CDR1 and CDR2 sequences are WNHNN and SYGVQD (reference sequence). CDR3 amino acids: CASSEKRRLTGSNNPTDTQYF. CDR3 coding DNA: TGCGCCAGCAGTGAGAAGAGGCGGTTAACAGGTTCCAATAATCCCACAGATACGCAGTATTTT.

The rearrangement links TRBV3-1 (or the pseudogene TRBV3-2) to TRBJ1-4; a possible D gene is TRBD1 (6 bases). The CDR3 totals 15 residues. The germline V gene encodes CDR1 LGHDT and CDR2 YNNKEL (reference sequence). Trimming removed 4 bases at V and 5 bases at J, with 14 bases between. As DNA, the CDR3 is TGTGCCAGCAGCCCAAACCAAAGGGGGAATGAAAAACTGTTTTTT. Its translation is CASSPNQRGNEKLFF.

The V gene is TRBV7-2, the J gene TRBJ2-3; 12 positions match TRBD2. The junction had 12 bases not matched to a gene; V was cut back by 0 bases and J by 2 bases. The CDR3 is 20 amino acids. Germline CDR1 SGHTA, CDR2 FQGNSA. DNA for the CDR3: TGTGCCAGCAGCTTAGCCCCCTTTCCCCTAGCGGGGGGGATCACAGATACGCAGTATTTT. Its protein is CASSLAPFPLAGGITDTQYF.

This chain links TRBV10-3 with TRBJ2-7, with D possibly matching TRBD2 (5 bases). The germline gives CDR1 ENHRY, CDR2 SYGVKD. Trimming stripped 6 bases from V and 5 bases from J, with 11 bases between. The CDR3 sequence is 12 residues long. CDR3 in amino acids: CAIRTVRDEQYF. Here the CDR3 DNA reads TGTGCCATCAGGACGGTGAGGGACGAGCAGTACTTC.

V gene TRBV28 combines with J gene TRBJ2-2; a weak D match, TRBD2 (5 bases). The V end was cut by 3 bases, the J end by 4 bases, with 12 bases between. Germline CDR1 MDHEN, CDR2 SYDVKM. This CDR3 has 15 residues. The chain's CDR3 is CASSLEVPVTGELFF. The DNA of the CDR3 is TGTGCCAGCAGTTTGGAGGTTCCCGTCACCGGGGAGCTGTTTTTT.

The chain is built from TRBV3-1 (or the pseudogene TRBV3-2) and TRBJ2-5; 8 nucleotides align to TRBD1. J gave up 5 bases and V 4 bases, and 6 bases lay outside the gene matches. The CDR3 covers 14 residues. Germline lookup yields CDR1 LGHDT and CDR2 YNNKEL (reference sequence). The CDR3 DNA is TGTGCCAGCAGCCCAGGGGGCGGGACGGAGACCCAGTACTTC. Residues: CASSPGGGTETQYF.

The rearrangement joins TRBV27 to TRBJ1-5, with D tentatively TRBD1 (6 bases). The CDR3 has 13 residues. Germline V gives CDR1 MNHEY, CDR2 SMNVEV (reference sequence). Trimming left V 4 bases short and J 9 bases short, with 13 bases between. The CDR3 here is CASSSDSGWPQHF. The CDR3 nucleotides read TGTGCCAGCAGTTCGGACAGTGGATGGCCCCAGCATTTT.

The rearrangement links TRBV6-5 to TRBJ1-4; 9 bases match TRBD1. Germline CDR1 reads MNHEY; CDR2 reads SVGAGI. This CDR3 has 14 amino acids. V lost 6 bases, J lost 5 bases, and 4 bases stayed unmatched. The CDR3 region is CASRSGTGNEKLFF. The CDR3 DNA follows: TGTGCCAGCAGGTCCGGGACAGGGAATGAAAAACTGTTTTTT.

V is TRBV7-2 and J is TRBJ2-7, with 9 bases matching TRBD2. CDR1 SGHTA and CDR2 FQGNSA come from the germline V gene. The CDR3 consists of 17 residues. V was clipped by 5 bases and J by 6 bases; unmatched bases: 17. CDR3 nucleotides: TGTGCCAGCAGCAGTGAAGGAGGGCGGGGGGGCTATAGCGAGCAGTACTTC. This translates into CASSSEGGRGGYSEQYF.

This chain joins TRBV19 and TRBJ1-6; 10 nucleotides align to TRBD1. Trimming cost V 10 bases and J 7 bases; bases outside gene matches: 7. This CDR3 spans 14 amino acids. Germline CDR1 LNHDA, CDR2 SQIVND (reference sequence). As DNA, the CDR3 is TGTGCCACCGCACCGGGACAGGGGAATTCACCCCTCCACTTT. Its protein is CATAPGQGNSPLHF.

The chain is built from TRBV3-1 (or the pseudogene TRBV3-2) and TRBJ1-1; TRBD1 might be the D (5 bases). The V end lost 0 bases, the J end lost 3 bases, and 14 bases lay between the germline ends. CDR3 length: 16 amino acids. Looked up from germline, CDR1 is LGHDT and CDR2 is YNNKEL (reference sequence). The CDR3: CASSQEERGGDTEAFF. CDR3 in DNA: TGTGCCAGCAGCCAAGAAGAGCGGGGGGGAGACACTGAAGCTTTCTTT.

This clone was picked up one time. This chain links TRBV27 with TRBJ1-6; no clear D. Germline V gene data show CDR1 as MNHEY and CDR2 as SMNVEV (reference sequence). V lost 4 bases and J lost 10, with 11 bases in between. The CDR3 is made up of 13 amino acids. CDR3 in amino acids: CASSSFIESPLHF. The DNA for the CDR3 is TGTGCCAGCAGTTCTTTCATAGAGTCACCCCTCCACTTT.

The chain employs TRBV7-9 and TRBJ1-6; 7 nucleotides agree with TRBD1. Trimming at V came to 6 bases and at J to 7 bases, leaving 9 bases not matched to a gene. Per the germline V gene, CDR1 is SEHNR and CDR2 is FQNEAQ (reference sequence). The CDR3 contains 15 residues. Here the CDR3 DNA reads TGTGCCAGCAGACTCCCAGGGGGGAGGAATTCACCCCTCCACTTT. Translation gives CASRLPGGRNSPLHF. The entire variable domain, with the rest obtained from reference TRBV7-9 and TRBJ1-6, is as follows: DTGVSQNPRHKITKRGQNVTFRCDPISEHNRLYWYRQTLGQGPEFLTYFQNEAQLEKSRLLSDRFSAERPKGSFSTLEIQRTEQGDSAMYLCASRLPGGRNSPLHFGNGTRLTVT.

The chain is built from TRBV11-2 and TRBJ1-2; D call uncertain. Trimming removed 4 bases at V and 6 bases at J, with 9 bases between. The CDR3 length is 12 residues. CDR1 SGHAT and CDR2 FQNNGV come from the germline V gene. CDR3 sequence: CASSSEGDGYTF. The CDR3 region has the DNA TGTGCCAGCAGCTCCGAGGGAGATGGCTACACCTTC.

This chain joins TRBV19 and TRBJ1-1; D not certain. V lost 6 bases to trimming and J lost 2 bases, with 13 bases between them. The CDR3 has 14 residues. CDR1 and CDR2 (germline): LNHDA, SQIVND (reference sequence). In DNA form, the CDR3 reads TGTGCCAGTAGCAGACTCGGATTCAACACTGAAGCTTTCTTT. Residues: CASSRLGFNTEAFF.

The chain employs TRBV7-2 and TRBJ1-1; D gene unclear. Germline lookup yields CDR1 SGHTA and CDR2 FQGNSA. With 3 bases removed from V and 3 bases from J, the gap between germline ends came to 8 bases. CDR3 size: 13 residues. The CDR3 DNA reads as TGTGCCAGCAGCTTCGGGTACCACACTGAAGCTTTCTTT. This encodes CASSFGYHTEAFF.

The rearrangement uses TRBV13 and TRBJ1-1, with D hard to call. This CDR3 contains 12 residues. V was clipped by 8 bases and J by 6 bases, with 13 bases between them. Germline loops: CDR1 PRHDT, CDR2 FYEKMQ (reference sequence). CDR3 sequence: CASGLVRAEAFF. The DNA for the CDR3 is TGTGCCAGCGGTTTAGTGCGGGCTGAAGCTTTCTTT.

This chain connects TRBV6-6 to TRBJ2-7, with TRBD2 identical over 14 bases. The trim removed 5 bases at V and 2 bases at J, leaving 11 bases unmatched. In germline, CDR1 is MNHNY, CDR2 SVGAGI (reference sequence). The CDR3 is 18 amino acids. CDR3 sequence (DNA): TGTGCCAGCAGTCCGGGGACTAGCGGGGGTAGATGGACCTACGAGCAGTACTTC. As protein: CASSPGTSGGRWTYEQYF.

V usage is TRBV27 and J usage is TRBJ1-4, with D uncertain. This CDR3 contains 16 residues. V was cut by 1 base and J by 7 bases, with 16 bases left in between. Germline V gene lookup returns CDR1 MNHEY and CDR2 SMNVEV (reference sequence). The CDR3 DNA sequence: TGTGCCAGCAGTTTATGGGCCAACGTTAACCGTGAAAAACTGTTTTTT. Its protein product is CASSLWANVNREKLFF. The full variable domain, with the rest looked up from reference TRBV27 and TRBJ1-4, is EAQVTQNPRYLITVTGKKLTVTCSQNMNHEYMSWYRQDPGLGLRQIYYSMNVEVTDKGDVPEGYKVSRKEKRNFPLILESPSPNQTSLYFCASSLWANVNREKLFFGSGTQLSVL.

The rearrangement joins TRBV18 to TRBJ2-3; 9 bases agree with TRBD1. The junction had 3 bases not matched to a gene; V was cut back by 2 bases and J by 0 bases. The CDR3 has 16 residues. Germline CDR1 is KGHSH and CDR2 is LQKENI. CDR3 bases: TGTGCCAGCTCACCAGACAGGGGGTCTAGCACAGATACGCAGTATTTT. This codes for CASSPDRGSSTDTQYF. Together with reference TRBV18 and TRBJ2-3, the CDR3 gives the full variable domain: NAGVMQNPRHLVRRRGQEARLRCSPMKGHSHVYWYRQLPEEGLKFMVYLQKENIIDESGMPKERFSAEFPKEGPSILRIQQVVRGDSAAYFCASSPDRGSSTDTQYFGPGTRLTVL.

As DNA, the CDR3 is TGTGCCAGCAGCCAAGCTCCCGGGACTAGCGGGGGCGAGCAGTACTTC. Its translation: CASSQAPGTSGGEQYF. This chain links TRBV4-2 with TRBJ2-7, with 14 bases fitting TRBD2. There are 16 residues in the CDR3. The V and J ends lost 1 base and 6 bases, in that order; junction bases with no gene match: 5. Germline values: CDR1 LGHNA, CDR2 YNFKEQ.